One sample yielded the 20 T cell receptor beta chains listed below, sequenced in a study of CD8+ T cells in alopecia areata. RNA extraction and reverse transcription yielded cDNA as sequencing template. Sequenced by immunoSEQ multiplex PCR; TCRdb stores in-frame clones only, minus some. The sample consists of 180,000 or so clones, roughly 66% of them appearing once. Sample: CD8+ T cells sorted from blood, taken at week 0. Every receptor here comes from a human donor with alopecia areata.

The J gene is TRBJ2-7, the V gene TRBV6-1; unclear D gene. The CDR3 extends over 12 amino acids. The germline V and J ends were trimmed by 7 bases and 3 bases, with 10 bases remaining between them. Germline V gene sequence: CDR1 MNHNS, CDR2 SASEGT. The CDR3 protein is CASKVAYYEQYF. CDR3 in DNA: TGTGCCAGCAAGGTCGCGTACTACGAGCAGTACTTC.

The chain combines TRBV30 with TRBJ1-5; D might be TRBD1 (5 bases). Germline CDR1 and CDR2: GTSNPN and SVGIG (reference sequence). Trimming removed 2 bases at V and 7 bases at J, with 15 bases between. The CDR3 runs 14 residues. CDR3 nucleotides: TGTGCCTGGAGTAGGGGTGGGGTGCGGCAGCCCCAGCATTTT. Protein product: CAWSRGGVRQPQHF. The whole variable domain, remainder taken from reference TRBV30 and TRBJ1-5, is SQTIHQWPATLVQPVGSPLSLECTVEGTSNPNLYWYRQAAGRGLQLLFYSVGIGQISSEVPQNLSASRPQDRQFILSSKKLLLSDSGFYLCAWSRGGVRQPQHFGDGTRLSIL.

This clone turned up a few times. The chain combines TRBV27 with TRBJ1-6; D might be TRBD1 (6 bases). CDR1 is MNHEY and CDR2 is SMNVEV in the germline V gene (reference sequence). This CDR3 region has 15 residues. Trimming removed 5 bases at V and 7 bases at J, with 15 bases between. This CDR3 reads CASSRDTQLNSPLHF. In DNA, the CDR3 is TGTGCCAGCAGTAGGGACACCCAGCTGAATTCACCCCTCCACTTT.

This chain joins TRBV13 and TRBJ2-7, with 9 nucleotides matching TRBD1. Germline V CDR1 and CDR2: PRHDT, FYEKMQ (reference sequence). The CDR3 loop spans 14 amino acids. V lost 5 bases to trimming and J lost 1 base; unmatched junction nucleotides: 3. CDR3 coding DNA: TGTGCCAGCAGCGACGGGACAGGGTCCTACGAGCAGTACTTC. Amino acid sequence: CASSDGTGSYEQYF.

V and J are TRBV29-1 and TRBJ1-2; D is unclear. The CDR3 has 13 residues. CDR1 SQVTM and CDR2 ANQGSEA come from the germline V gene. The ends were cut back, 4 bases at V and 1 base at J, with 10 bases in the middle. CDR3 protein: CSVVIGDNYGYTF. CDR3 nucleotides: TGCAGCGTTGTGATAGGAGATAACTATGGCTACACCTTC.

The chain is built from TRBV10-3 and TRBJ2-1, with 11 positions matching TRBD2. V gave up 8 bases and J gave up 4 bases; unmatched junction bases: 4. The CDR3 runs 14 residues. The V gene's germline CDR1 is ENHRY and CDR2 SYGVKD. In DNA, the CDR3 is TGTGCCATCGGATCTAGCGGGGGGTACAATGAGCAGTTCTTC. Translation gives CAIGSSGGYNEQFF.

The chain combines TRBV13 with TRBJ2-7; D possibly corresponds to TRBD1 (6 bases). The germline V and J ends were trimmed by 4 bases and 4 bases, with 17 bases remaining between them. This CDR3 spans 15 amino acids. Germline lookup yields CDR1 PRHDT and CDR2 FYEKMQ (reference sequence). CDR3 DNA: TGTGCCAGCAGCTCCGGGGACCGGGACACATACGAGCAGTACTTC. As protein: CASSSGDRDTYEQYF.

This chain connects TRBV27 to TRBJ1-5; TRBD1 agrees at 9 bases. This CDR3 comprises 16 residues. V dropped 5 bases and J dropped 7; count of bases not matched to a gene: 12. The germline V gene encodes CDR1 MNHEY and CDR2 SMNVEV (reference sequence). The CDR3 loop is CASSLYPGQGVQPQHF. The CDR3 nucleotides read TGTGCCAGCAGTCTCTATCCGGGACAGGGTGTGCAGCCCCAGCATTTT.

The chain recombines TRBV5-1 with TRBJ2-3; no reliable D call. CDR1 and CDR2 (germline): SGHRS, YFSETQ. This CDR3 spans 14 amino acids. Trimming pared 0 bases from V and 0 bases from J, leaving 5 bases between. CDR3 amino acids: CASSLGSSTDTQYF. CDR3 nucleotide sequence: TGCGCCAGCAGCTTGGGTAGTAGCACAGATACGCAGTATTTT.

This chain links TRBV5-1 with TRBJ1-2; D perhaps matches TRBD1 (6 bases). Trimming shortened V by 0 bases and J by 4 bases, and 10 bases separated the two germline ends. CDR1 and CDR2 from the germline V gene are SGHRS and YFSETQ. The CDR3 spans 14 residues. The CDR3, as DNA: TGCGCCAGCAGCTTGGGCCAGGGGAGCTATGGCTACACCTTC. This translates into CASSLGQGSYGYTF.

V is TRBV2 and J is TRBJ2-1, with 8 bases lining up with TRBD2. Germline-derived CDR1 and CDR2 are SNHLY and FYNNEI. The ends lost 2 bases at V and 1 base at J; junction bases unmatched: 1. CDR3 size: 15 residues. CDR3 protein: CASSESGGSYNEQFF. In DNA, the CDR3 is TGTGCCAGCAGTGAATCGGGGGGGTCCTACAATGAGCAGTTCTTC.

The chain couples TRBV29-1 to TRBJ1-1, with TRBD1 matching 7 bases. V lost 6 bases, J lost 2 bases, and 9 bases stayed unmatched. CDR3 length: 14 residues. Germline V gene data show CDR1 as SQVTM and CDR2 as ANQGSEA. The CDR3 nucleotides are TGCAGCGTACTAATGACAGGGACAAACACTGAAGCTTTCTTT. It translates to CSVLMTGTNTEAFF.

To note about this clone: This CDR3 is also generated by other DNA sequences in the sample. The chain links TRBV7-2 to TRBJ2-1; 12 positions agree with TRBD2. CDR3 length: 15 amino acids. CDR1 and CDR2 from the germline V gene are SGHTA and FQGNSA. J lost 4 bases, V lost 4 bases, and 2 bases had no gene match. This CDR3 reads CASSSSGGAYNEQFF. CDR3 in DNA: TGTGCCAGCAGCTCTAGCGGGGGGGCTTACAATGAGCAGTTCTTC.

The chain joins TRBV13 to TRBJ1-5; no definite D call. CDR3 length: 14 residues. Trimming took 2 bases from V and 7 from J, leaving 12 bases between them. Germline V gene data show CDR1 as PRHDT and CDR2 as FYEKMQ (reference sequence). CDR3 protein: CASSLKGAAQPQHF. As DNA, the CDR3 is TGTGCCAGCAGCTTAAAGGGAGCAGCCCAGCCCCAGCATTTT.

This clone was seen more than once but under ten times. Here the CDR3 reads CASGLVSRLAGTANTGELFF. The CDR3 DNA reads as TGTGCTAGTGGTTTGGTATCCAGACTAGCGGGGACCGCGAACACCGGGGAGCTGTTTTTT. V gene TRBV12-5 combines with J gene TRBJ2-2; 11 bases line up with TRBD2. This CDR3 comprises 20 residues. V dropped 0 bases and J dropped 0; count of bases not matched to a gene: 9. Germline V lookup: CDR1 LGHNT, CDR2 FRNRAP.

The V call is TRBV7-6, the J call TRBJ1-2; a weak D match, TRBD1 (6 bases). This CDR3 comprises 14 residues. V lost 5 bases and J 3 bases, leaving 13 bases between the germline ends. Germline CDR1 and CDR2: SGHVS and FNYEAQ. CDR3 amino acids: CASSQGPSDYGYTF. CDR3 in DNA: TGTGCCAGCAGCCAGGGGCCGAGCGACTATGGCTACACCTTC.

The V and J genes are TRBV6-1 and TRBJ1-1; TRBD1 aligns across 8 bases. Trimming at V came to 4 bases and at J to 4 bases, leaving 11 bases not matched to a gene. The CDR3 is 16 amino acids. The germline V gene has CDR1 MNHNS and CDR2 SASEGT. DNA for the CDR3: TGTGCCAGCAGTGCAGAGACAGGGGCCGGGAGCACTGAAGCTTTCTTT. Protein product: CASSAETGAGSTEAFF.

The V and J genes are TRBV6-5 and TRBJ1-6; D is perhaps TRBD1 (6 bases). The ends were cut back, 8 bases at V and 7 bases at J, with 15 bases in the middle. The CDR3 loop spans 14 amino acids. Germline CDR1 reads MNHEY; CDR2 reads SVGAGI. CDR3 bases: TGTGCCAGCGGCATCCAGGGGTCCAATTCACCCCTCCACTTT. Its protein product is CASGIQGSNSPLHF.

The chain carries TRBV30 and TRBJ2-1, with 11 bases identical to TRBD2. V lost 0 bases, J lost 8 bases, and 3 bases stayed unmatched. The CDR3 sequence is 14 residues long. CDR1 and CDR2 (germline): GTSNPN, SVGIG (reference sequence). CDR3 in DNA: TGTGCCTGGAGTGTAGGGACTAGCGGTGATGAGCAGTTCTTC. Its translation: CAWSVGTSGDEQFF.

V is TRBV10-3 and J is TRBJ1-2; 7 positions agree with TRBD1. With 8 bases clipped from V and 10 bases from J, the junction kept 7 bases outside the gene matches. Per germline, CDR1 ENHRY and CDR2 SYGVKD. The CDR3 loop spans 11 amino acids. The CDR3: CAIAWGQNYTF. CDR3 coding DNA: TGTGCCATCGCGTGGGGACAGAACTACACCTTC.